These T cell receptor beta chains were read from a single sample in a study of CD8 T cells in ankylosing spondylitis. TCRdb reprocessed the 5' RACE reads with MiXCR, giving one entry per CDR3 protein. The data hold some 840,000 distinct CDR3 sequences, with about 11% observed a single time. Sequencing used blood, either unsorted or a sorted T cell fraction (not recorded which). Receptors were obtained from a male donor with ankylosing spondylitis. CDR3s include the opening cysteine and the closing phenylalanine or tryptophan. D genes are given only for firm matches. A clone size is listed for some rows: how often the clone was seen (once, few, many), or a class if it is expanded.

>TRBJ2-7|few|.|TRBV5-6
TGTGCCAGCAGCTTGGCCCGGGGACGGGGCTACGAGCAGTACTTC
CASSLARGRGYEQYF
>TRBJ2-1|.|TRBD2|TRBV24-1
TGTGCCACCAGTGACCCGACTAGCGGGATCTACAATGAGCAGTTCTTC
CATSDPTSGIYNEQFF
>TRBJ2-1|.|.|TRBV20-1
TGCAGTGCTGGGGCACAGGGAGATGAGCAGTTCTTC
CSAGAQGDEQFF
>TRBJ1-1|many|TRBD1|TRBV5-5
TGTGCCAGCAGCTGGGGATGGACAGGGATTGAAGCTTTCTTT
CASSWGWTGIEAFF
>TRBJ2-3|few|.|TRBV6-1
TGTGCCAGCAGCCGTGGACCGATGGGGGATACGCAGTATTTT
CASSRGPMGDTQYF
>TRBJ2-5|few|.|TRBV6-1
TGTGCCAGCAGTGAAGGTCCCAGGGTTAAAGAGACCCAGTACTTC
CASSEGPRVKETQYF
>TRBJ2-3|.|TRBD2|TRBV20-1
TGCAGTGCTAGGGCCGCTAGCGGGATTAGCGGGAGGGCCTCAGATACGCAGTATTTT
CSARAASGISGRASDTQYF
>TRBJ1-2|.|.|TRBV20-1
TGCAGTGCTAGAGATACGTTGAACTATGGCTACACCTTC
CSARDTLNYGYTF
>TRBJ2-4|few|.|TRBV7-2
TGTGCCAGCAGCACCCGACAGGGACTGGCCAAAAACATTCAGTACTTC
CASSTRQGLAKNIQYF
>TRBJ2-4|few|TRBD2|TRBV28
TGTGCCAGCAGTAACTGGCGGGAGGTTGACAAAAACATTCAGTACTTC
CASSNWREVDKNIQYF
>TRBJ2-2|many|.|TRBV6-6
TGTGCCAGCAGTTCTTCACGGCCAGGGAAGCTGTTTTTT
CASSSSRPGKLFF
>TRBJ2-5|.|TRBD2|TRBV3-1
TGTGCCAGCAGCCAAAGCGGGAGGGCGGGGACCCAGTACTTC
CASSQSGRAGTQYF
>TRBJ1-1|few|.|TRBV12-3/TRBV12-4
TGTGCCAGCAGCCTAACAAGTACTGAAGCTTTCTTT
CASSLTSTEAFF
>TRBJ1-1|few|.|TRBV10-3
TGTGCCATCAGTGACTTTGGGACAGAAGCTTTCTTT
CAISDFGTEAFF
>TRBJ2-2|.|TRBD2|TRBV20-1
TGCAGTGCTCCCCCGATGACTAGCGGGGAGACCGGGGAGCTGTTTTTT
CSAPPMTSGETGELFF
>TRBJ2-3|.|.|TRBV5-8
TGTGCCAGCAGCTCCTTAGGGCGGGACACAGATACGCAGTATTTT
CASSSLGRDTDTQYF
>TRBJ2-2|.|TRBD1|TRBV5-1
TGCGCCAGCAGCCACCGCGACAGGGGATCCGGGGAGCTGTTTTTT
CASSHRDRGSGELFF
>TRBJ2-7|.|.|TRBV6-5
TGTGCCAGCAGTTCTCCCTTCGAGCAGTACTTC
CASSSPFEQYF
>TRBJ1-1|many|.|TRBV6-4
TGTGCCAGCAATCAGAGGATGAGCACTGAAGCTTTCTTT
CASNQRMSTEAFF
>TRBJ2-1|few|.|TRBV7-9
TGTGCCAGCAGCCGACTAGAGAATGAGCAGTTCTTC
CASSRLENEQFF
>TRBJ1-2|few|TRBD1|TRBV11-2
TGTGCCAGCAGCTTATCCTGGTCGACAGGGGGTCTCTATGGCTACACCTTC
CASSLSWSTGGLYGYTF
>TRBJ2-7|few|.|TRBV5-6
TGTGCCAGCAGCCGAGGGAGGATCTACGAGCAGTACTTC
CASSRGRIYEQYF
>TRBJ2-7|.|TRBD1|TRBV18
TGTGCCAGCTCACCGGGTGACAGGGGGCACTCCTACGAGCAGTACTTC
CASSPGDRGHSYEQYF
>TRBJ2-7|.|.|TRBV5-4
TGTGCCAGCGGACGCGGGGTAGTCCGCGACTTC
CASGRGVVRDF
>TRBJ1-5|few|TRBD1|TRBV20-1
TGCAGTGCTAGAGGTTTGGACAGGGCAGGTCAGCCCCAGCATTTT
CSARGLDRAGQPQHF
>TRBJ1-6|.|.|TRBV7-2
TGTGCCAGCAGCTCGGCCTATTCACCCCTCCACTTT
CASSSAYSPLHF
>TRBJ1-1|.|.|TRBV29-1
TGCAGCGTTTTAGGGCCTAGCCGGGATACTGAAGCTTTCTTT
CSVLGPSRDTEAFF
>TRBJ2-3|few|.|TRBV7-2
TGTGCCAGCAGCGGTTACGGGAGCACAGATACGCAGTATTTT
CASSGYGSTDTQYF
>TRBJ2-1|few|.|TRBV6-1
TGTGCCAGCAGCCCCCAGGATATCTCCTACAATGAGCAGTTCTTC
CASSPQDISYNEQFF
>TRBJ2-1|.|.|TRBV4-2
TGTGCCAGCAGCCAAGGACTTAGTCTCGAGCAGTTCTTC
CASSQGLSLEQFF
>TRBJ2-2|.|TRBD1|TRBV7-3
TGTGCCAGCAGCTCCGGGACAGGGGTTGACGGGGAGCTGTTTTTT
CASSSGTGVDGELFF
>TRBJ2-1|many|.|TRBV20-1
TGCAGTGCTATTTCCGGGAACTACAATGAGCAGTTCTTC
CSAISGNYNEQFF
>TRBJ1-5|few|.|TRBV20-1
TGCAGCGCAACGGCACCAGGGAAGCCCCAGCATTTT
CSATAPGKPQHF